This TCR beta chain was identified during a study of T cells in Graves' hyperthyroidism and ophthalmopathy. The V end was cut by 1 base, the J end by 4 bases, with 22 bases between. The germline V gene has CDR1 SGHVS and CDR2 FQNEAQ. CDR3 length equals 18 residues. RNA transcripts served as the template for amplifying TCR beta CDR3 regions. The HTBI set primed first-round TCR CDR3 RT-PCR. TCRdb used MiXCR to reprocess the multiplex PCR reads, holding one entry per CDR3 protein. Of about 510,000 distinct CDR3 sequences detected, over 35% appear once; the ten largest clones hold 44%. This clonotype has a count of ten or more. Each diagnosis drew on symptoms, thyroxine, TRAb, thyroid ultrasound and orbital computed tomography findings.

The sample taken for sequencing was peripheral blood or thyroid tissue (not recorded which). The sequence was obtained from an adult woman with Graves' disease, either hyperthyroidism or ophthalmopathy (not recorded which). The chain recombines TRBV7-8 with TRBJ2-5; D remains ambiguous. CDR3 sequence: CASSLGWNRLETGETQYF. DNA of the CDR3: TGTGCCAGCAGCTTAGGGTGGAATCGTCTTGAGACGGGAGAGACCCAGTACTTC.